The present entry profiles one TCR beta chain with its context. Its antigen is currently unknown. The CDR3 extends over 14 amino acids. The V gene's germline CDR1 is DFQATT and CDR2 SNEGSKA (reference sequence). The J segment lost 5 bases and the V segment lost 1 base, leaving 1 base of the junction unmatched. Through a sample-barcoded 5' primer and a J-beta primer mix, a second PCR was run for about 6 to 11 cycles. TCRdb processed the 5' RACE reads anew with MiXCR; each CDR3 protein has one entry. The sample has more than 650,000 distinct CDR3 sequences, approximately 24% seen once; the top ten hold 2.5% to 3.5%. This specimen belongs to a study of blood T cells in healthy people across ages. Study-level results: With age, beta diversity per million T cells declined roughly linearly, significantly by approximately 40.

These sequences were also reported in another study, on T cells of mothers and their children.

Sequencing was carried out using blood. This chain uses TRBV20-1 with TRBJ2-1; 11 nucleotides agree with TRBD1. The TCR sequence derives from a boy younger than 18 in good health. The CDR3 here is CSARGTGGHNEQFF. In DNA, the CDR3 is TGCAGTGCTAGAGGGACAGGGGGCCACAATGAGCAGTTCTTC.